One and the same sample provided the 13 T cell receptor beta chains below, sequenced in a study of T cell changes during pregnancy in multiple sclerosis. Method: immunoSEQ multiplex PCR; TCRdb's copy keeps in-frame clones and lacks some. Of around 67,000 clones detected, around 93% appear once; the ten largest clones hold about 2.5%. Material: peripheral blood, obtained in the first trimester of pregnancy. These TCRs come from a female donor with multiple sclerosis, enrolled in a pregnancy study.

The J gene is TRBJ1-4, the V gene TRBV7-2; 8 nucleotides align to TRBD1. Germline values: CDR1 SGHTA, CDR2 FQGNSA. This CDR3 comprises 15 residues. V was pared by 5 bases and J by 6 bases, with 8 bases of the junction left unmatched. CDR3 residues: CASSVQGASDEKLFF. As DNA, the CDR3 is TGTGCCAGCAGCGTCCAGGGGGCCTCGGATGAAAAACTGTTTTTT.

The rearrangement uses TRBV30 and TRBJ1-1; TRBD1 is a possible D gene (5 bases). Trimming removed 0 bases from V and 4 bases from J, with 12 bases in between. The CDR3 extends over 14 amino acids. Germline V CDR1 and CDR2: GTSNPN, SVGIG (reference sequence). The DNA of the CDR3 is TGTGCCTGGAGTGTACCAGGGTGGGGCACTGAAGCTTTCTTT. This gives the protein CAWSVPGWGTEAFF.

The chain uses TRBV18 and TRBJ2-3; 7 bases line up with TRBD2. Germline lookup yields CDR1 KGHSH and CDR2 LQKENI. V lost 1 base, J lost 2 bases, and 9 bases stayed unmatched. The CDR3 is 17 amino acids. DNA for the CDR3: TGTGCCAGCTCACCACTCCCTAGCGGCGTATTCACAGATACGCAGTATTTT. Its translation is CASSPLPSGVFTDTQYF.

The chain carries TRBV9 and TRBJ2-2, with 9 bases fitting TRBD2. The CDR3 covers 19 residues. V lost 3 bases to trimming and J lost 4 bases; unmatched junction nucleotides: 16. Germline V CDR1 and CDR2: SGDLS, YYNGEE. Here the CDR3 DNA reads TGTGCCAGCAGCGAACCACTAGCGGGCGGCGGGATGTCCACCGGGGAGCTGTTTTTT. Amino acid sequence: CASSEPLAGGGMSTGELFF.

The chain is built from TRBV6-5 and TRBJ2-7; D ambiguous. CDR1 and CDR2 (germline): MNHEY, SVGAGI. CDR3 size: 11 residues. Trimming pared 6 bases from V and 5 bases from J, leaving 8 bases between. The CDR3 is CASRAQNEQYF. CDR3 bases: TGTGCCAGCAGAGCCCAAAACGAGCAGTACTTC.

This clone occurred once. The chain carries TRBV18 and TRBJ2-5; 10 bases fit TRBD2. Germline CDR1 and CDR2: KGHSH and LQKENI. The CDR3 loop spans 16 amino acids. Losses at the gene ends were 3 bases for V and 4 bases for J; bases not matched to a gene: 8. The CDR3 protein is CASSPQRASGGETQYF. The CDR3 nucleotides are TGTGCCAGCTCACCCCAGAGGGCTAGCGGGGGAGAGACCCAGTACTTC.

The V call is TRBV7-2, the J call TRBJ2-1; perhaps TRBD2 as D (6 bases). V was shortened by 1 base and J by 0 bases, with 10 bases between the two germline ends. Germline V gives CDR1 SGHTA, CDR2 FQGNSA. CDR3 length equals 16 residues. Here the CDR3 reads CASSLVGGASYNEQFF. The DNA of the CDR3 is TGTGCCAGCAGCTTAGTTGGCGGGGCCTCCTACAATGAGCAGTTCTTC.

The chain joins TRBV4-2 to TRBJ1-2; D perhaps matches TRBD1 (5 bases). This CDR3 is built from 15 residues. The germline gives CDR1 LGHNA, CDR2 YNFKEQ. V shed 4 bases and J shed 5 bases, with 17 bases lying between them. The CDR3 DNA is TGTGCCAGCAGCCCCCTAAGGACACCGTATTATGGCTACACCTTC. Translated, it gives CASSPLRTPYYGYTF.

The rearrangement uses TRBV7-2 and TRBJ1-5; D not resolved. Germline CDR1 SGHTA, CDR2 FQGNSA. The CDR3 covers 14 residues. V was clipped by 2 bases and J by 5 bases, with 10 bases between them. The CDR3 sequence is CASSLLGGDQPQHF. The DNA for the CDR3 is TGTGCCAGCAGCTTACTCGGCGGTGATCAGCCCCAGCATTTT. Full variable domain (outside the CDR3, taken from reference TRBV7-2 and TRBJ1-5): GAGVSQSPSNKVTEKGKDVELRCDPISGHTALYWYRQSLGQGLEFLIYFQGNSAPDKSGLPSDRFSAERTGGSVSTLTIQRTQQEDSAVYLCASSLLGGDQPQHFGDGTRLSIL.

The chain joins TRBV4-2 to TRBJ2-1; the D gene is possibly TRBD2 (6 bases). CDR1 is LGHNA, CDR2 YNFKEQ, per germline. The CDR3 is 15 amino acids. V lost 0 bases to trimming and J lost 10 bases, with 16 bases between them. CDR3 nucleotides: TGTGCCAGCAGCCAAGATTTGGCGGGAAAATGGGAGCAGTTCTTC. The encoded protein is CASSQDLAGKWEQFF.

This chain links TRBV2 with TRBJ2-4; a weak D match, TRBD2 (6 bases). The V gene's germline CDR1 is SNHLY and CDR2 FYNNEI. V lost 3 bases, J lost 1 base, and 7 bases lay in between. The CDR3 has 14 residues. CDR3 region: CASSEGTAKNIQYF. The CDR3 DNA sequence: TGTGCCAGCAGTGAGGGGACTGCCAAAAACATTCAGTACTTC.

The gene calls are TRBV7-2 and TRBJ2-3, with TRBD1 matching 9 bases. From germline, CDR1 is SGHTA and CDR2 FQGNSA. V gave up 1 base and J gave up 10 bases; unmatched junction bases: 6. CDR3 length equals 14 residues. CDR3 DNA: TGTGCCAGCAGCTTAGGGGGACAGGGAATTTCGCAGTATTTT. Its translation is CASSLGGQGISQYF.

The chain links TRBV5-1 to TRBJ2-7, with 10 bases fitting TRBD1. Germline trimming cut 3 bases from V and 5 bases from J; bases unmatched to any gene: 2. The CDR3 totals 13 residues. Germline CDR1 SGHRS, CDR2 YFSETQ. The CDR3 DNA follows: TGCGCCAGCAGCTCCGGGACAGGGGACGAGCAGTACTTC. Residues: CASSSGTGDEQYF.